This entry features one T cell receptor (beta chain) sequence. Antigen specificity is unknown. Assay: immunoSEQ multiplex PCR; the TCRdb copy retains only in-frame clones and omits some. The repertoire holds approximately 480,000 clones, with roughly 87% as singletons. Treatment indicated: 19 received Ad26.COV2.S at low or high dose, single or two shots; roughly five received placebo; per-sample allocation not given. Day 63 following the first vaccine or placebo injection was when the samples were taken. CDR1 SQVTM and CDR2 ANQGSEA come from the germline V gene. V gave up 5 bases and J gave up 2 bases, with 7 bases separating them. The CDR3 covers 11 residues. This sample stems from a study of Ad26.COV2.S vaccination and SARS-CoV-2 variants. Study details: Among those in the COV1001 Ad26.COV2.S trial arm was the donor. In the study, Ad26.COV2.S was injected intramuscularly once, or twice 56 days apart.

Study observations and caveats: An underestimation of total T cell responses may have resulted from the TCR breadth and depth analyses. Vaccine and placebo groups showed comparable non-spike TCR breadth.

The sample in question was peripheral blood, obtained in a trial of Ad26.COV2.S vaccine versus placebo. The chain couples TRBV29-1 to TRBJ2-7; no definite D call. This clonotype was obtained from a person aged 18-60 years who received the Ad26.COV2.S COVID-19 vaccine or a placebo. The CDR3 loop reads CSVYFAYEQYF. The CDR3 DNA sequence: TGCAGCGTTTATTTTGCCTACGAGCAGTACTTC.